The sequence of this TCR beta chain was determined in a study of CD4 T cell repertoires in COVID-19. Study in general: After more than eight days of IL-2 expansion, CFSE-low cells were relabeled and restimulated with other coronavirus spikes.

No culture step preceded sequencing of the ex vivo isolated memory T cells. Findings and limits, study-wide: SARS-CoV and/or HKU1 spike cultures shared between about 7 and 26% of SARS-CoV-2 clonotypes.

The table came from immunoSEQ multiplex PCR; TCRdb's copy has only in-frame clones and leaves some out. The top ten clones hold about 0.5% of a sample with about 22,000 clones, over 75% of them seen once. On this clone: What it binds is not known.

CDR3 length: 16 residues. Trimming at V came to 1 base and at J to 4 bases, leaving 2 bases not matched to a gene. Germline CDR1 MNHNS, CDR2 SASEGT. The chain joins TRBV6-1 to TRBJ2-6, with TRBD2 identical over 9 bases. The TCR was taken from a human donor who had COVID-19. This specimen was central memory CD4+ T cells from blood, taken before the COVID-19 pandemic. CDR3: CASSEGGRAGANVLTF. The CDR3 nucleotides read TGTGCCAGCAGTGAAGGCGGGAGGGCCGGGGCCAACGTCCTGACTTTC.